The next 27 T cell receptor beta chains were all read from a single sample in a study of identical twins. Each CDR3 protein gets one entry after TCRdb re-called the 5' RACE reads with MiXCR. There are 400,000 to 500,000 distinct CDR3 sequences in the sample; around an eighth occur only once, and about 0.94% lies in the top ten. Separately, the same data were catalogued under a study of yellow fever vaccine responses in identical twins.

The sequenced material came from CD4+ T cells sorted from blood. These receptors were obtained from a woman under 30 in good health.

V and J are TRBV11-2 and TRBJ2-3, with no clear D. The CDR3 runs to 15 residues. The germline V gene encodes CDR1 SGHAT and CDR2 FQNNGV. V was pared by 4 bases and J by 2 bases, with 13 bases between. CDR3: CASSSGGLPTDTQYF. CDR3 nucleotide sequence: TGTGCCAGCAGCTCCGGCGGTCTACCCACAGATACGCAGTATTTT.

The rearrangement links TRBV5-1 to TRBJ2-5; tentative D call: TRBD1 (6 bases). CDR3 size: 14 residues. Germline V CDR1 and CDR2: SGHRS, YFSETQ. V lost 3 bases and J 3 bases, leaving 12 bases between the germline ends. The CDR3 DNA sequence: TGCGCCAGCAGCTCGATGGGGGCAGAAGAGACCCAGTACTTC. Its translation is CASSSMGAEETQYF.

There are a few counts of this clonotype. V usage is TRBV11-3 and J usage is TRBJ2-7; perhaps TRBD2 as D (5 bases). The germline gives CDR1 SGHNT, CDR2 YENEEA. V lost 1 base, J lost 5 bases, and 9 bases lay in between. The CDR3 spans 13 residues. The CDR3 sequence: CASSLGEGHEQYF. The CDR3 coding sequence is TGTGCCAGCAGCTTAGGCGAGGGCCACGAGCAGTACTTC. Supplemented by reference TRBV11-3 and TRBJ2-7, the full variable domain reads EAGVVQSPRYKIIEKKQPVAFWCNPISGHNTLYWYLQNLGQGPELLIRYENEEAVDDSQLPKDRFSAERLKGVDSTLKIQPAELGDSAVYLCASSLGEGHEQYFGPGTRLTVT.

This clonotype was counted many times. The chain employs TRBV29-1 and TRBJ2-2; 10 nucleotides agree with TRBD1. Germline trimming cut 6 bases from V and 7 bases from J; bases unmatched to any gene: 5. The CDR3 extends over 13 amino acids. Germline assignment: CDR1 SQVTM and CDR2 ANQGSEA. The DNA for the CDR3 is TGCAGCGTGGAGGGACAGGGGAACGGGGAGCTGTTTTTT. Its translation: CSVEGQGNGELFF.

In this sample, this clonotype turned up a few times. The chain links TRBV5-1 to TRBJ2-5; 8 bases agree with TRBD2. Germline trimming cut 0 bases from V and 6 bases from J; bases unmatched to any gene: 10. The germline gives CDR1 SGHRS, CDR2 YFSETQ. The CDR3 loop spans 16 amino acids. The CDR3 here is CASSLAGGAESKTQYF. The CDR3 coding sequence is TGCGCCAGCAGCTTGGCCGGGGGGGCGGAATCAAAGACCCAGTACTTC.

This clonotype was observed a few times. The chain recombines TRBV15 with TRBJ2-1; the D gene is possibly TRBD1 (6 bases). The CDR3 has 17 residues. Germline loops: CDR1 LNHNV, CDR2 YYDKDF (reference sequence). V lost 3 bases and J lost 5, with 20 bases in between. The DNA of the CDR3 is TGTGCCACCAGCAGGCAGGGGAACCGACGGGGTAACAATGAGCAGTTCTTC. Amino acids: CATSRQGNRRGNNEQFF.

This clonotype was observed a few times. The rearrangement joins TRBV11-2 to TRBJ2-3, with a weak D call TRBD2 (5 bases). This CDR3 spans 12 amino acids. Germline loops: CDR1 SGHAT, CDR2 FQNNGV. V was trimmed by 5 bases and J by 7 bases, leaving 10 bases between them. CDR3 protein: CASSGSENTQYF. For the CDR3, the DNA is TGTGCCAGCAGCGGTAGCGAGAATACGCAGTATTTT.

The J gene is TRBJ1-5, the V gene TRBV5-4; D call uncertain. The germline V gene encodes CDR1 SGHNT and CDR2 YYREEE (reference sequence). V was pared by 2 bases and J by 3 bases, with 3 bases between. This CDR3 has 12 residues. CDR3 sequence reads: CASSFTNQPQHF. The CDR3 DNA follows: TGTGCCAGCAGCTTTACCAATCAGCCCCAGCATTTT. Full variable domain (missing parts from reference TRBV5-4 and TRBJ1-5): ETGVTQSPTHLIKTRGQQVTLRCSSQSGHNTVSWYQQALGQGPQFIFQYYREEENGRGNFPPRFSGLQFPNYSSELNVNALELDDSALYLCASSFTNQPQHFGDGTRLSIL.

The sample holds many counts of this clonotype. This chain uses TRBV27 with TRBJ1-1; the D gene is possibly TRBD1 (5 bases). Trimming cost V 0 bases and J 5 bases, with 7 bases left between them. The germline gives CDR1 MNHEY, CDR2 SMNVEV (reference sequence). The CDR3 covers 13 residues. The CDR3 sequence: CASSLSRGTEAFF. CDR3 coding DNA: TGTGCCAGCAGTTTATCGAGGGGTACTGAAGCTTTCTTT.

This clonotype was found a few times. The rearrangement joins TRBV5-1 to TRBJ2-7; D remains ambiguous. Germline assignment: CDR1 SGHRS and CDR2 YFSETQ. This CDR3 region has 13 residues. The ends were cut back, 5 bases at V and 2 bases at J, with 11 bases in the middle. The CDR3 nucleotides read TGCGCCAGCAGGGCCGTAGGCGCCTACGAGCAGTACTTC. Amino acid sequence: CASRAVGAYEQYF.

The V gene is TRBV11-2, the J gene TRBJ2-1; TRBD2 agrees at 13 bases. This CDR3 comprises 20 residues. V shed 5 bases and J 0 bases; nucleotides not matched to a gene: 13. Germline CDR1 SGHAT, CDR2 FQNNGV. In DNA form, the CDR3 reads TGTGCCAGCAGCCACCCTTTACTAGCGGGAGGGCCCTTCTCCTACAATGAGCAGTTCTTC. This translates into CASSHPLLAGGPFSYNEQFF.

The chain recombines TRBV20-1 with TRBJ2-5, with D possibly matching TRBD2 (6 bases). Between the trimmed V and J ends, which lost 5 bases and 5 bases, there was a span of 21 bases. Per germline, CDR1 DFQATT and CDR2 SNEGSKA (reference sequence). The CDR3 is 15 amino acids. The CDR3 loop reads CSAARAGSSLETQYF. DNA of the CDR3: TGCAGTGCTGCAAGGGCCGGGAGTTCTTTGGAGACCCAGTACTTC.

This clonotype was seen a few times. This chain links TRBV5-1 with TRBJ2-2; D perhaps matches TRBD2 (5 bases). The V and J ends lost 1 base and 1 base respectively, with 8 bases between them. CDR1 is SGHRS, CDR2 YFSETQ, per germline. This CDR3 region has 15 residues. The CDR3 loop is CASSLYAGNTGELFF. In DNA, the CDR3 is TGCGCCAGCAGCTTGTACGCGGGGAACACCGGGGAGCTGTTTTTT.

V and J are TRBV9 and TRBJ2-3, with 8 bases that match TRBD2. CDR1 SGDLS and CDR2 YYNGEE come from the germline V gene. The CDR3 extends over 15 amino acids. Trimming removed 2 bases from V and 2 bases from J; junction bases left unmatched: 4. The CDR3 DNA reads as TGTGCCAGCAGCGTTAGCGGGACTTACACAGATACGCAGTATTTT. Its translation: CASSVSGTYTDTQYF. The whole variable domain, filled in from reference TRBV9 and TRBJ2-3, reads DSGVTQTPKHLITATGQRVTLRCSPRSGDLSVYWYQQSLDQGLQFLIQYYNGEERAKGNILERFSAQQFPDLHSELNLSSLELGDSALYFCASSVSGTYTDTQYFGPGTRLTVL.

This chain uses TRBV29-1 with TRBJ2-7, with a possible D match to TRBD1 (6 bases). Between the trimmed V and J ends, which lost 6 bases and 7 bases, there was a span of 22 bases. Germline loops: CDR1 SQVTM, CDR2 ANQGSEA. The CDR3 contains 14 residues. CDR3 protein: CSVAWDTQQSEQYF. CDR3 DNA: TGCAGCGTCGCTTGGGACACCCAACAGTCAGAGCAGTACTTC.

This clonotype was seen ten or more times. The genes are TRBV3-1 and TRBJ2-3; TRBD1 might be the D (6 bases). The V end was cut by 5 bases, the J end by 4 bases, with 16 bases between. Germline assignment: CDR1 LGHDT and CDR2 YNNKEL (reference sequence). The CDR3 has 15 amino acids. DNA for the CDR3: TGTGCCAGCAGCTCCGCCGGGACATACCCAGATACGCAGTATTTT. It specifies CASSSAGTYPDTQYF.

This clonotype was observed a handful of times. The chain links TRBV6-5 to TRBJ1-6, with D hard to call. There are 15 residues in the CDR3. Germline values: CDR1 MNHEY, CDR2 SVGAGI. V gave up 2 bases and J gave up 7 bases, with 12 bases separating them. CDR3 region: CASSYDWVMNSPLHF. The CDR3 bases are TGTGCCAGCAGTTACGATTGGGTCATGAATTCACCCCTCCACTTT.

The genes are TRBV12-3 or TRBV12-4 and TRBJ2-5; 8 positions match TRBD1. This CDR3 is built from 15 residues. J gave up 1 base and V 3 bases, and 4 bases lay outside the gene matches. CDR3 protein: CASSFHRGTQETQYF. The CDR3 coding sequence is TGTGCCAGCAGTTTCCACAGGGGGACCCAAGAGACCCAGTACTTC.

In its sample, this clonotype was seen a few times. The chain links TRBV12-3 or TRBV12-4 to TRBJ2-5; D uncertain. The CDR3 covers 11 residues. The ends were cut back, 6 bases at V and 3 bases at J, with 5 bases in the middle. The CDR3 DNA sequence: TGTGCCAGCAGAAGAAAAGAGACCCAGTACTTC. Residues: CASRRKETQYF.

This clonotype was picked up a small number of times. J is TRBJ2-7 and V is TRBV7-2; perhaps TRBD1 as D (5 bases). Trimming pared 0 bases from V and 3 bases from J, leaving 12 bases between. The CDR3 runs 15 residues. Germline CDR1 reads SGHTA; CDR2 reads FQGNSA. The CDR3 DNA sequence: TGTGCCAGCAGCTTAGCGAACAGGTTGGTCTACGAGCAGTACTTC. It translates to CASSLANRLVYEQYF.

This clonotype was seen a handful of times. CDR3 in amino acids: CASSPTSGSPEQYF. As DNA, the CDR3 is TGTGCCAGCAGCCCGACTAGCGGGAGTCCCGAGCAGTACTTC. The chain employs TRBV11-2 and TRBJ2-7, with 12 nucleotides matching TRBD2. This CDR3 comprises 14 residues. The germline CDR1 and CDR2 sequences are SGHAT and FQNNGV. With V trimmed by 5 bases and J by 6 bases, 5 bases remained unmatched. Complete variable domain (other parts from reference TRBV11-2 and TRBJ2-7): EAGVAQSPRYKIIEKRQSVAFWCNPISGHATLYWYQQILGQGPKLLIQFQNNGVVDDSQLPKDRFSAERLKGVDSTLKIQPAKLEDSAVYLCASSPTSGSPEQYFGPGTRLTVT.

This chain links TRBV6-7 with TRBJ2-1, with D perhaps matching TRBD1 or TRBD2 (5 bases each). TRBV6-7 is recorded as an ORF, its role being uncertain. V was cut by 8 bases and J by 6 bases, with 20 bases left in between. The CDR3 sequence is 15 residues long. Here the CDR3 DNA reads TGTGCCAGCCTCCTCCGGGACGAGGACCCCAATGAGCAGTTCTTC. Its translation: CASLLRDEDPNEQFF.

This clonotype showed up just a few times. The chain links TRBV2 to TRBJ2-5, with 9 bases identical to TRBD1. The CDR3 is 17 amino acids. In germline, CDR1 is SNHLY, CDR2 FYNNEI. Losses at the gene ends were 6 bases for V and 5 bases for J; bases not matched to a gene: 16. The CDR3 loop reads CASRPISGQGPLETQYF. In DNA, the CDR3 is TGTGCCAGCAGGCCCATTTCGGGACAGGGTCCTTTGGAGACCCAGTACTTC.

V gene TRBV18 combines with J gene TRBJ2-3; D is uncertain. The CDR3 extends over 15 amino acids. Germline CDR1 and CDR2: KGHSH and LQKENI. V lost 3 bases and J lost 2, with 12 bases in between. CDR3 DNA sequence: TGTGCCAGCTCACCCCCAAGCGAATACACAGATACGCAGTATTTT. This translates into CASSPPSEYTDTQYF. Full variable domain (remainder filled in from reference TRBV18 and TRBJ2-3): NAGVMQNPRHLVRRRGQEARLRCSPMKGHSHVYWYRQLPEEGLKFMVYLQKENIIDESGMPKERFSAEFPKEGPSILRIQQVVRGDSAAYFCASSPPSEYTDTQYFGPGTRLTVL.

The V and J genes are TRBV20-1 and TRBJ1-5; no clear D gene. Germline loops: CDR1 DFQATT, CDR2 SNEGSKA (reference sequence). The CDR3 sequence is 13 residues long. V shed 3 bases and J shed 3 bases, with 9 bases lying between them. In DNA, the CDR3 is TGCAGTGCTAGCCCTGGGCCCAATCAGCCCCAGCATTTT. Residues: CSASPGPNQPQHF.

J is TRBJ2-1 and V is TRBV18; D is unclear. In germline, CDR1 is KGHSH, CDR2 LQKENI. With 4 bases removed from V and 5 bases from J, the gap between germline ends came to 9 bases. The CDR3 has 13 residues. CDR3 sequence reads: CASSLYHDNEQFF. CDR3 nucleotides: TGTGCCAGCTCACTCTACCACGACAATGAGCAGTTCTTC.

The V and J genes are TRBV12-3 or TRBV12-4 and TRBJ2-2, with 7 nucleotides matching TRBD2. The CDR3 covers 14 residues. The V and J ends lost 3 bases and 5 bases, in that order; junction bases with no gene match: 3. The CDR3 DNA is TGTGCCAGCAGTTTGCGGGAGCGGACCGGGGAGCTGTTTTTT. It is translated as CASSLRERTGELFF.